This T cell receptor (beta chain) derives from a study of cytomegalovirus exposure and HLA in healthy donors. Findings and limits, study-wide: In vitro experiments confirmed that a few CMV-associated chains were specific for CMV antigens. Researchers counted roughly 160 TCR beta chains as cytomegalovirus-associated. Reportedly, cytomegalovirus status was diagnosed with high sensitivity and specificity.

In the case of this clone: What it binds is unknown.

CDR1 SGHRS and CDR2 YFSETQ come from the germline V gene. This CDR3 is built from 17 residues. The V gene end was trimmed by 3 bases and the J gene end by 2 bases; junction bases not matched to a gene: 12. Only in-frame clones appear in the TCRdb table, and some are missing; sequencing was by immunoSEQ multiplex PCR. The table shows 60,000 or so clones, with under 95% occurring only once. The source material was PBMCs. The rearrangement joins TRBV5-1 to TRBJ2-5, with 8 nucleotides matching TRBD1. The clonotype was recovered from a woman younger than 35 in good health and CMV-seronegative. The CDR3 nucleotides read TGCGCCAGCAGCTCGGATTATCAGGGGGCGCATCAAGAGACCCAGTACTTC. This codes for CASSSDYQGAHQETQYF.